This T cell receptor (beta chain) was retrieved from a study of blood T cells in healthy people across ages. Next came a second PCR, run for about 7 to 12 cycles, which used a sample-barcoded 5' primer along with a J-beta primer mix. Each CDR3 protein is one row after TCRdb ran MiXCR on the 5' RACE reads. This table has about 680,000 distinct CDR3 sequences, around half appearing once. The CDR3 extends over 13 amino acids. V lost 0 bases to trimming and J lost 5 bases, with 8 bases between them. Germline CDR1 reads SGHRS; CDR2 reads YFSETQ. The V and J genes are TRBV5-1 and TRBJ2-5; D unresolved. Input material: blood. This clonotype was obtained from a woman between 55 and 75 years old in good health. The CDR3 is CASSLGSFETQYF. The CDR3 nucleotides read TGCGCCAGCAGCTTGGGAAGTTTCGAGACCCAGTACTTC.